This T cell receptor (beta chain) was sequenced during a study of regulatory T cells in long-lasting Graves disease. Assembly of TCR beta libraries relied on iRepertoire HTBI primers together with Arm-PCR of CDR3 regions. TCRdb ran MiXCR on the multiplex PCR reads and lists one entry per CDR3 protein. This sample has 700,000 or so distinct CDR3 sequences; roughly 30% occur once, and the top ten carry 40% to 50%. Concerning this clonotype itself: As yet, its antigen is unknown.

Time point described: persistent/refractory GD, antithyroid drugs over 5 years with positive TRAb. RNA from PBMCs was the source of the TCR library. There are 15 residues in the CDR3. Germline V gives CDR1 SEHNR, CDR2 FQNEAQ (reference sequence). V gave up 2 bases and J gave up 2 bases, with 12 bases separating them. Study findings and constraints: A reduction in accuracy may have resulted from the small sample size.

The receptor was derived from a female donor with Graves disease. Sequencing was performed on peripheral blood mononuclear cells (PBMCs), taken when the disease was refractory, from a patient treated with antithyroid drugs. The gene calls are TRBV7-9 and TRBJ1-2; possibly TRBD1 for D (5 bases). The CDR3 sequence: CASSLTSDNNYGYTF. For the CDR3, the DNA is TGTGCCAGCAGCTTAACATCGGACAACAACTATGGCTACACCTTC.